This is a list of T cell receptor beta chains from one sample in a study of blood T cell repertoires in COVID-19. The method was immunoSEQ multiplex PCR; TCRdb's version includes in-frame clones alone and lacks a portion of them. The repertoire holds around 300,000 clones, with 75% to 90% as singletons. The specimen was peripheral blood. The receptors were sampled from a woman aged 40 to 50 who had recovered from COVID-19. Both conserved end residues are part of each CDR3. Each record gives: J gene, V gene, CDR3 protein.

TRBJ2-1 | TRBV6-5 | CASSSLPGQGVHEQFF
TRBJ2-5 | TRBV11-2 | CASSSIFGLADFKETQYF
TRBJ2-1 | TRBV30 | CAWRGIAGVMNNEQFF
TRBJ1-6 | TRBV3-1/TRBV3-2 | CASSQGRRGGGSSPLHF
TRBJ2-3 | TRBV11-3 | CASSKDLGLAGGDTQYF
TRBJ2-7 | TRBV28 | CASSESAGVRSYEQYF
TRBJ1-2 | TRBV25-1 | CASKGANYGYTF
TRBJ1-1 | TRBV21-1 | CASSKGDSLNTEAFF
TRBJ2-7 | TRBV3-1/TRBV3-2 | CASSPSGRLSEQYF
TRBJ2-3 | TRBV6-5 | CASRSGGGNTDTQYF
TRBJ1-3 | TRBV14 | CASSQMRQGFGNTIYF
TRBJ1-2 | TRBV29-1 | CSVGGQGVNYGYTF
TRBJ2-6 | TRBV5-4 | CASSPFGQGASGANVLTF
TRBJ2-3 | TRBV7-9 | CASSLDRGGDTQYF
TRBJ2-2 | TRBV6-5 | CASSYSGGGELFF
TRBJ2-1 | TRBV5-1 | CASARELAGVNEQFF
TRBJ2-7 | TRBV5-1 | CASSSMGGGPRGEQYF
TRBJ1-5 | TRBV2 | CASTGGQGVNQPQHF
TRBJ2-1 | TRBV5-4 | CASSSLSGTSYNEQFF
TRBJ2-7 | TRBV28 | CASTPTIPIHEQYF
TRBJ2-7 | TRBV29-1 | CSVLGGQDFSYEQYF
TRBJ2-3 | TRBV11-2 | CASSFNFPPDTQYF
TRBJ2-1 | TRBV19 | CASAPQSGEFTEQFF
TRBJ2-7 | TRBV5-1 | CASTEATFSYEQYF
TRBJ2-1 | TRBV29-1 | CSVEDRTFF
TRBJ1-2 | TRBV5-4 | CASSFGEDYGYTF
TRBJ2-7 | TRBV19 | CATRVTGTYEQYF
TRBJ2-7 | TRBV5-5 | CASSTGLGYEQYF
TRBJ2-7 | TRBV6-2/TRBV6-3 | CASSYGLAGSYEQYF
TRBJ1-6 | TRBV3-1/TRBV3-2 | CASSRDGTGQGSPLHF
TRBJ2-7 | TRBV27 | CASSLSAAPYEQYF
TRBJ2-5 | TRBV5-1 | CASSLETGEQETQYF
TRBJ1-2 | TRBV2 | CASGGGAGYTF
TRBJ2-1 | TRBV7-2 | CASSSTSSPYNEQFF
TRBJ1-5 | TRBV7-2 | CASSLATAFENQPQHF
TRBJ1-4 | TRBV7-9 | CASSNREVEKLFF
TRBJ2-2 | TRBV27 | CASRTGTGVIGELFF
TRBJ2-6 | TRBV5-1 | CASSVGTSNSGANVLTF
TRBJ2-7 | TRBV5-1 | CASSEGTGGVRTEQYF
TRBJ2-1 | TRBV11-2 | CASSLDLGGSNEQFF
TRBJ2-7 | TRBV4-1 | CASSQDPGRDEQYF
TRBJ2-4 | TRBV7-7 | CASSFSGGQGAKNIQYF
TRBJ2-7 | TRBV6-2/TRBV6-3 | CASSYLVGSPTYEQYF
TRBJ2-6 | TRBV10-3 | CAISVGPSYSGANVLTF
TRBJ2-7 | TRBV2 | CASRETGAGTVEQYF
TRBJ2-7 | TRBV29-1 | CSALAGGSYEQYF
TRBJ2-7 | TRBV11-3 | CASSLRERDGWYEQYF
TRBJ2-3 | TRBV28 | CASSSRSLAGGLDTQYF
TRBJ2-1 | TRBV7-9 | CASSSTSGRFNEQFF